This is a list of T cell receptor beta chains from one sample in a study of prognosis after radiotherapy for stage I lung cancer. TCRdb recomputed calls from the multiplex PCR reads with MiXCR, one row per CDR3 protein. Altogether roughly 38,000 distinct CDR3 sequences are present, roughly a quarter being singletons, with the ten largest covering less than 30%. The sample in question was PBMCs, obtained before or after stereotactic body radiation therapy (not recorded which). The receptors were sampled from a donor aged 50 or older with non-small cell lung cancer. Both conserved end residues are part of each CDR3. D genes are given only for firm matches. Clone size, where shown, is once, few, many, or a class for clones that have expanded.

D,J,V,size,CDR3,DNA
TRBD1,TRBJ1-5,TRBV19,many,CASSRRGQYQPQHF,TGTGCCAGTAGCCGAAGGGGGCAATATCAGCCCCAGCATTTT
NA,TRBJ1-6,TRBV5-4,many,CASSLGGRNNSPLHF,TGTGCCAGCAGCTTGGGCGGGAGAAATAATTCACCCCTCCACTTT
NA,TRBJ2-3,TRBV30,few,CAWNGGTDTQYF,TGTGCCTGGAATGGTGGCACAGATACGCAGTATTTT
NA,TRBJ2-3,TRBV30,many,CACPISAPTDTQYF,TGTGCCTGTCCTATCTCCGCTCCCACAGATACGCAGTATTTT
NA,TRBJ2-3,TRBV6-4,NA,CASSEGSTDAQYF,TGTGCCAGCAGCGAAGGGAGCACAGATGCGCAGTATTTT
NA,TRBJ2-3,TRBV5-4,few,CASSFHNTDTQYF,TGTGCCAGCAGCTTCCACAACACAGATACGCAGTATTTT
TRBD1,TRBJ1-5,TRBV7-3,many,CASSPRTGNQPQHF,TGTGCCAGCAGCCCCAGGACAGGGAATCAGCCCCAGCATTTT
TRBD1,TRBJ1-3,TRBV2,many,CATHRDRDVRGNTIYF,TGTGCCACTCACCGGGACAGGGACGTGAGGGGAAACACCATATATTTT
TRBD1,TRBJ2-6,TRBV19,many,CASSVGRGRAGANVLTF,TGTGCCAGTAGTGTGGGCAGGGGGCGAGCTGGGGCCAACGTCCTGACTTTC
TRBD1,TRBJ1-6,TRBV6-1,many,CASKMTGGNSPLHF,TGTGCCAGCAAGATGACAGGGGGTAATTCACCCCTCCACTTT
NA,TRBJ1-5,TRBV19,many,CASTPGLGQLNQPQHF,TGTGCCAGTACCCCGGGATTAGGGCAGTTGAATCAGCCCCAGCATTTT
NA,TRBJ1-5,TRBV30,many,CAWGSDSNQPQHF,TGTGCCTGGGGGTCAGATAGCAATCAGCCCCAGCATTTT
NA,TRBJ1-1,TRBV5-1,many,CASSLRQANTEAFF,TGCGCCAGCAGCTTGCGGCAGGCGAACACTGAAGCTTTCTTT
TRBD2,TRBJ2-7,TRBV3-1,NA,CVSSQPNTSGRSSEQYF,TGTGTCAGCAGCCAACCTAATACTAGCGGGAGGTCCTCCGAGCAGTACTTC
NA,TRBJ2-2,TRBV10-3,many,CAINPGLPNTGELFF,TGTGCCATCAACCCGGGGCTCCCGAACACCGGGGAGCTGTTTTTT
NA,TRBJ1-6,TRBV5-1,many,CASSLGFSSYNSPLHF,TGCGCCAGCAGCTTGGGGTTTTCCTCCTATAATTCACCCCTCCACTTT
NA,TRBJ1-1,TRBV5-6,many,CASSAGQLNTEAFF,TGTGCCAGCAGCGCAGGACAGTTGAACACTGAAGCTTTCTTT
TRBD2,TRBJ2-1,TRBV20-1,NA,CSAWRLAGVHNEQFF,TGCAGTGCTTGGAGACTAGCGGGGGTTCACAATGAGCAGTTCTTC
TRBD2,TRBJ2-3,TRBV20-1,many,CSARSSGIPDTQYF,TGCAGTGCTAGAAGTAGCGGGATCCCAGATACGCAGTATTTT
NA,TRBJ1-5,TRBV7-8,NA,CATGHAINQPQHF,TGTGCCACCGGACATGCAATTAATCAGCCCCAGCATTTT
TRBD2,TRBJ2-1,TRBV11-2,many,CASSPPGLAGVNEQFF,TGTGCCAGCAGTCCTCCGGGACTAGCGGGGGTGAATGAGCAGTTCTTC
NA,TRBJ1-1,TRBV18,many,CASSPGLSTNTEAFF,TGTGCCAGCTCACCAGGGCTAAGTACAAACACTGAAGCTTTCTTT
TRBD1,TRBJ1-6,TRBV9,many,CASSATTGGNSPLHF,TGTGCCAGCAGCGCTACGACAGGGGGCAATTCACCCCTCCACTTT
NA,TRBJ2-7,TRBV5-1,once,CASSSEKQAGQYEQYF,TGCGCCAGCAGCTCCGAAAAACAGGCCGGTCAATACGAGCAGTACTTC
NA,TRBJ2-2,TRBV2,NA,CASRLAGRNSGELFF,TGTGCCAGCAGGCTTGCAGGGCGCAACAGCGGGGAGCTGTTTTTT
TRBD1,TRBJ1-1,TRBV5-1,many,CASSPGEEWTGERGNTEAFF,TGCGCCAGCAGCCCTGGGGAAGAGTGGACAGGGGAGAGAGGGAACACTGAAGCTTTCTTT
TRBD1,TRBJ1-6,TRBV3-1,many,CASSQNRGSPLHF,TGTGCCAGCAGCCAAAACAGGGGTTCACCCCTCCACTTT
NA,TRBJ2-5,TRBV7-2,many,CASSLGYSARYF,TGTGCCAGCAGCTTAGGGTATAGCGCACGGTACTTC
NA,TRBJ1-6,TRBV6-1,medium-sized,CASSEMNSPLHF,TGTGCCAGCAGCGAGATGAATTCACCCCTCCACTTT
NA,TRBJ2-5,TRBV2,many,CASSLGGQETQYF,TGTGCCAGCAGTCTCGGGGGGCAGGAGACCCAGTACTTC
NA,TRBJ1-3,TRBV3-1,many,CASSQARAPGNTIYF,TGTGCCAGCAGCCAAGCCCGGGCCCCTGGAAACACCATATATTTT
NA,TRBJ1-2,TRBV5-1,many,CASSLGAAGTNYGYTF,TGCGCCAGCAGCTTGGGGGCAGCGGGGACTAACTATGGCTACACCTTC
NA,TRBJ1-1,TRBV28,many,CASSPSPQGALWNTEAFF,TGTGCCAGCAGTCCAAGCCCCCAAGGGGCTTTGTGGAACACTGAAGCTTTCTTT
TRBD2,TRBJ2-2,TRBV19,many,CASSTTGLAGPWGELFF,TGTGCCAGTAGTACCACTGGGCTAGCGGGACCCTGGGGGGAGCTGTTTTTT